The 13 T cell receptor beta chains below were found in one sample sequenced in a study of cytomegalovirus exposure and HLA in healthy donors. PCR employed 60 Vbeta and 13 Jbeta primers. Measured with immunoSEQ multiplex PCR; TCRdb has only the in-frame clones, and not every one. Of about 140,000 clones listed, 70% to 85% were seen once; the top ten hold roughly 1.4%. Input material: PBMCs. These receptors were obtained from a young man in good health and CMV-seropositive.

The chain employs TRBV9 and TRBJ2-1; tentative D call: TRBD2 (5 bases). Trimming took 4 bases from V and 0 from J, leaving 14 bases between them. CDR1 SGDLS and CDR2 YYNGEE come from the germline V gene. The CDR3 has 16 residues. CDR3 sequence (DNA): TGTGCCAGCAGCATACTTCGGGATAGCTCCTACAATGAGCAGTTCTTC. The encoded protein is CASSILRDSSYNEQFF.

The gene calls are TRBV11-2 and TRBJ1-1, with no clear D. Trimming shortened V by 4 bases and J by 4 bases, and 13 bases separated the two germline ends. The CDR3 loop spans 14 amino acids. CDR1 is SGHAT, CDR2 FQNNGV, per germline. CDR3 sequence reads: CASSSGGRATEAFF. The DNA of the CDR3 is TGTGCCAGCAGCTCCGGAGGGAGGGCCACTGAAGCTTTCTTT.

The rearrangement links TRBV19 to TRBJ1-2, with D possibly matching TRBD1 (6 bases). Trimming stripped 6 bases from V and 2 bases from J, with 13 bases between. CDR3 length: 14 residues. Germline V gives CDR1 LNHDA, CDR2 SQIVND (reference sequence). CDR3 region: CASSPTGSNYGYTF. The CDR3 DNA is TGTGCCAGTAGCCCGACAGGATCGAACTATGGCTACACCTTC. Drawing the rest from reference TRBV19 and TRBJ1-2, the complete variable domain is DGGITQSPKYLFRKEGQNVTLSCEQNLNHDAMYWYRQDPGQGLRLIYYSQIVNDFQKGDIAEGYSVSREKKESFPLTVTSAQKNPTAFYLCASSPTGSNYGYTFGSGTRLTVV.

The chain uses TRBV6-1 and TRBJ2-3; D gene ambiguous. V was cut by 0 bases and J by 3 bases, with 4 bases left in between. The germline CDR1 and CDR2 sequences are MNHNS and SASEGT. The CDR3 is 13 residues long. The CDR3 protein is CASSEALTDTQYF. The CDR3 DNA follows: TGTGCCAGCAGTGAAGCGCTAACAGATACGCAGTATTTT.

The chain recombines TRBV5-5 with TRBJ2-3; D may be TRBD1 (7 bases). The ends were cut back, 7 bases at V and 4 bases at J, with 28 bases in the middle. The length of the CDR3 is 18 residues. Germline V gene sequence: CDR1 SGHKS, CDR2 YYEKEE (reference sequence). Here the CDR3 reads CASASTGGGANGADTQYF. DNA for the CDR3: TGTGCCAGCGCTTCTACCGGAGGGGGCGCCAATGGGGCAGATACGCAGTATTTT.

Only one count was recorded for this clone. The chain recombines TRBV2 with TRBJ1-3, with D tentatively TRBD1 (5 bases). The V gene lost 5 bases and the J gene lost 1 base, with 9 bases spanning the gap. Germline CDR1 SNHLY, CDR2 FYNNEI. The CDR3 length is 14 residues. CDR3 nucleotides: TGTGCCAGCAGTACAGGTTCGTCTGGAAACACCATATATTTT. This sequence encodes CASSTGSSGNTIYF.

This sequence joins TRBV7-2 and TRBJ2-5; a weak D match, TRBD2 (6 bases). The CDR3 extends over 14 amino acids. Looked up from germline, CDR1 is SGHTA and CDR2 is FQGNSA. V was clipped by 4 bases and J by 1 base, with 10 bases between them. This CDR3 reads CASSSPGLQETQYF. The CDR3, as DNA: TGTGCCAGCAGCTCGCCGGGACTCCAAGAGACCCAGTACTTC.

A single count supports this clone. The chain is built from TRBV30 and TRBJ2-5; D is possibly TRBD2 (6 bases). The V end was cut by 4 bases, the J end by 9 bases, with 18 bases between. Germline-derived CDR1 and CDR2 are GTSNPN and SVGIG (reference sequence). The CDR3 is made up of 13 amino acids. The CDR3 is CAWTLPGLSAQYF. The CDR3 bases are TGTGCCTGGACCCTACCGGGACTCTCGGCCCAGTACTTC.

CDR3 DNA sequence: TGTGCCAGCAGCTTAAATGGAGCTCAGCCCCAGCATTTT. Encoded protein: CASSLNGAQPQHF. This chain connects TRBV7-2 to TRBJ1-5, with unresolved D. V shed 2 bases and J shed 6 bases, with 8 bases lying between them. This CDR3 contains 13 residues. Germline CDR1 and CDR2: SGHTA and FQGNSA.

CDR3 loop: CATTTVLNQPQHF. Here the CDR3 DNA reads TGTGCCACAACTACGGTCCTAAATCAGCCCCAGCATTTT. V usage is TRBV19 and J usage is TRBJ1-5; D ambiguous. The CDR3 runs to 13 residues. V lost 10 bases to trimming and J lost 4 bases, with 14 bases between them. Germline assignment: CDR1 LNHDA and CDR2 SQIVND (reference sequence).

This clone was seen a few times. Written as DNA, the CDR3 is TGCGCCAGCAGTCATTCCAACTCGACTAAGCCCCGGAACACTGAAGCTTTCTTT. This gives the protein CASSHSNSTKPRNTEAFF. The chain recombines TRBV10-1 with TRBJ1-1; D call uncertain. The CDR3 has 18 amino acids. V lost 5 bases to trimming and J lost 1 base, with 23 bases between them. From germline, CDR1 is WNHNN and CDR2 SYGVQD (reference sequence).

The V call is TRBV4-2, the J call TRBJ2-2; 10 bases fit TRBD2. This CDR3 spans 16 amino acids. V trimming: 4 bases; J trimming: 4 bases; junction bases outside the gene matches: 6. Per germline, CDR1 LGHNA and CDR2 YNFKEQ. CDR3 coding DNA: TGTGCCAGCAGCCGCGGGACTAGCGACTTCACCGGGGAGCTGTTTTTT. Translation gives CASSRGTSDFTGELFF.

This chain connects TRBV2 to TRBJ2-7; D is undetermined. Germline-derived CDR1 and CDR2 are SNHLY and FYNNEI. CDR3 length: 13 amino acids. V lost 8 bases, J lost 2 bases, and 13 bases lay in between. The DNA of the CDR3 is TGTGCCAGCGTTGTGGCGGATGCCTACGAGCAGTACTTC. It is translated as CASVVADAYEQYF.